Reported below is one T cell receptor (beta chain). Its antigen is unidentified. TCR cDNA, made by 5'RACE template switching, carried an added universal primer site and UMIs. Each CDR3 protein gets one entry after TCRdb re-called the 5' RACE reads with MiXCR. The table lists under 400,000 distinct CDR3 sequences, around 10% of them singletons. The entry originates in a study of T cells after yellow fever vaccination. General study findings and limits: Weaker, the secondary response had a peak occurring faster, on day 5 versus 15. The bulk population could contribute abundant contaminating clonotypes to FACS-sorted repertoires.

This specimen consisted of PBMCs, obtained on the day of the first yellow fever vaccination. The TCR sequence derives from a man younger than 30 who received the YFV17D yellow fever vaccine.

The DNA for the CDR3 is TGTGCCAGTAGTATCTCTGGGGCCAACGTCCTGACTTTC. It encodes CASSISGANVLTF. This chain connects TRBV19 to TRBJ2-6, with unresolved D. Germline V gene sequence: CDR1 LNHDA, CDR2 SQIVND (reference sequence). The CDR3 is 13 amino acids. Deletions cut 3 bases from V and 0 bases from J, with 0 bases between.